This is a list of T cell receptor beta chains from one sample in a study of T cells in Graves' hyperthyroidism and ophthalmopathy. TCRdb fed the multiplex PCR reads into MiXCR, producing one record per CDR3 protein. The data hold 300,000 to 450,000 distinct CDR3 sequences, with about 18% observed a single time. Source material: blood. The receptors stem from a man younger than 35 with Graves' ophthalmopathy. The CDR3 runs from the conserved cysteine through the conserved F or W. Each record gives: V gene, J gene, D gene, clone size, CDR3 protein, CDR3 DNA. The D gene is left open where the match is weak. Size is omitted from some rows. Given values are once, few, many or a class for expanded clones.

>TRBV5-5|TRBJ1-3|NA|few
CASSSAENSGNTIYF
TGTGCCAGCAGCTCCGCTGAGAACTCTGGAAACACCATATATTTT
>TRBV28|TRBJ1-4|TRBD1|few
CASKGQGGANEKLFF
TGTGCCAGCAAGGGGCAGGGGGGTGCTAATGAAAAACTGTTTTTT
>TRBV3-1|TRBJ2-5|NA|many
CASSPDWETQYF
TGTGCCAGCAGCCCGGACTGGGAGACCCAGTACTTC
>TRBV10-3|TRBJ1-1|NA|many
CAISGSLGADPREAFF
TGTGCCATCAGTGGTTCCCTCGGGGCGGACCCTCGTGAAGCTTTCTTT
>TRBV7-3|TRBJ2-7|TRBD2|NA
CASSHPSGGAGAGGGTYEQYF
TGTGCCAGCAGCCATCCTAGCGGGGGGGCCGGCGCGGGAGGGGGAACCTACGAGCAGTACTTC
>TRBV3-1|TRBJ1-1|NA|many
CASSQATPPSTFF
TGTGCCAGCAGCCAAGCGACACCTCCCTCGACTTTCTTT
>TRBV12-3/TRBV12-4|TRBJ2-5|NA|many
CASSLSRGEEETQYF
TGTGCCAGCAGTTTAAGCAGGGGGGAGGAAGAGACCCAGTACTTC
>TRBV15|TRBJ1-5|NA|NA
CAASRDKGMNQPQHF
TGTGCCGCCAGCAGAGATAAGGGGATGAATCAGCCCCAGCATTTT
>TRBV7-2|TRBJ2-3|TRBD2|NA
CASSLGGGARNTDTQYF
TGTGCCAGCAGCTTGGGCGGGGGGGCCAGGAACACAGATACGCAGTATTTT
>TRBV12-3/TRBV12-4|TRBJ1-5|NA|many
CASSQDSSLVQPQHF
TGTGCCAGCAGTCAGGACAGCTCCTTGGTTCAGCCCCAGCATTTT
>TRBV20-1|TRBJ1-5|TRBD1|few
CSASGGGGKPQHF
TGCAGTGCTAGTGGAGGGGGCGGGAAGCCCCAGCATTTT
>TRBV15|TRBJ1-2|NA|many
CATSSKRSGDYGYTF
TGTGCCACCAGCAGCAAACGCTCGGGGGACTATGGCTACACCTTC
>TRBV11-1|TRBJ2-2|TRBD1|many
CASSRDRDTGELFF
TGTGCCAGCAGCCGGGACAGGGACACCGGGGAGCTGTTTTTT
>TRBV18|TRBJ1-4|NA|NA
CASSPGTTHEKLFF
TGTGCCAGCTCACCCGGGACGACGCATGAAAAACTGTTTTTT
>TRBV6-1|TRBJ2-1|TRBD2|many
CASSQLAGGGDEQFF
TGTGCCAGCAGTCAGCTAGCGGGGGGCGGAGATGAGCAGTTCTTC
>TRBV20-1|TRBJ2-2|TRBD2|NA
CSAHRLAGDTGELFF
TGCAGTGCCCATCGACTAGCGGGGGACACCGGGGAGCTGTTTTTT
>TRBV15|TRBJ1-1|NA|many
CATSRDSSVMNTEAFF
TGTGCCACCAGCAGAGATTCTTCAGTAATGAACACTGAAGCTTTCTTT
>TRBV3-1|TRBJ1-1|TRBD1|NA
CASSRPGQYTEAFF
TGTGCCAGCAGCCGCCCGGGACAGTACACTGAAGCTTTCTTT
>TRBV4-1|TRBJ1-1|NA|NA
CASSHRTWGEMNTEAFF
TGCGCCAGCAGCCACCGGACCTGGGGGGAGATGAACACTGAAGCTTTCTTT
>TRBV29-1|TRBJ1-4|NA|few
CSVAERGDEKLFF
TGCAGCGTTGCGGAAAGGGGTGATGAAAAACTGTTTTTT
>TRBV20-1|TRBJ2-5|NA|NA
CSASLPTWVDQETQYF
TGCAGTGCCAGCCTCCCGACCTGGGTGGACCAAGAGACCCAGTACTTC
>TRBV18|TRBJ2-7|TRBD1|NA
CASSPPRGTGAYEQYF
TGTGCCAGCTCACCACCGAGGGGGACAGGAGCCTACGAGCAGTACTTC
>TRBV6-1|TRBJ2-1|NA|NA
CASSEEPYAYNEQFF
TGTGCCAGCAGTGAAGAGCCCTACGCCTACAATGAGCAGTTCTTC
>TRBV20-1|TRBJ2-6|TRBD2|few
CSANAGGPAGANVLTF
TGCAGTGCTAATGCGGGGGGGCCGGCTGGGGCCAACGTCCTGACTTTC
>TRBV24-1|TRBJ2-1|NA|few
CATAWTALSGHNEQFF
TGTGCCACCGCGTGGACTGCCCTTTCGGGCCACAATGAGCAGTTCTTC
>TRBV5-1|TRBJ2-7|NA|many
CASSWSPDPYEQYF
TGCGCCAGCAGCTGGAGCCCGGATCCGTACGAGCAGTACTTC
>TRBV29-1|TRBJ1-2|TRBD1|NA
CSVTGGAGTAYGYTF
TGCAGCGTTACCGGGGGGGCCGGGACAGCCTATGGCTACACCTTC
>TRBV2|TRBJ1-5|TRBD1|few
CASSAHRDREPQHF
TGTGCCAGCAGCGCCCACCGGGACAGGGAACCCCAGCATTTT
>TRBV7-6|TRBJ2-2|NA|NA
CACSLRGDAPTGELFF
TGTGCCTGCAGCTTGAGGGGCGACGCCCCCACCGGGGAGCTGTTTTTT
>TRBV7-3|TRBJ1-2|NA|few
CASSPQANYGYTF
TGTGCCAGCAGCCCCCAGGCCAACTATGGCTACACCTTC
>TRBV3-1|TRBJ2-3|TRBD2|many
CASSQASGGWNTQYF
TGTGCCAGCAGCCAAGCTAGCGGGGGGTGGAATACGCAGTATTTT
>TRBV11-3|TRBJ2-1|NA|many
CASSSEAAANEQFF
TGTGCCAGCAGCTCCGAGGCGGCAGCTAATGAGCAGTTCTTC
>TRBV19|TRBJ2-5|TRBD2|many
CASTETSGGQETQYF
TGTGCCAGTACCGAGACTAGCGGGGGACAAGAGACCCAGTACTTC
>TRBV20-1|TRBJ2-4|TRBD2|NA
CSVSGDRAKNIQYF
TGCAGCGTCAGCGGGGACCGAGCCAAAAACATTCAGTACTTC
>TRBV11-2|TRBJ2-7|NA|many
CASSWDRDEQYF
TGTGCCAGCAGCTGGGACCGGGACGAGCAGTACTTC
>TRBV11-1|TRBJ2-1|NA|NA
CASTAPPPGANEQFF
TGTGCCAGCACAGCCCCCCCCCCGGGAGCCAATGAGCAGTTCTTC
>TRBV18|TRBJ1-1|NA|NA
CASSPPFGGAYTEAFF
TGTGCCAGCTCACCACCGTTTGGCGGTGCGTACACTGAAGCTTTCTTT
>TRBV4-1|TRBJ1-2|NA|few
CASSQDGGAVGYTF
TGCGCCAGCAGCCAAGATGGGGGGGCGGTTGGCTACACCTTC
>TRBV12-3/TRBV12-4|TRBJ1-1|NA|many
CASTLDPGEKPEAFF
TGTGCCAGCACCCTAGACCCCGGAGAAAAGCCTGAAGCTTTCTTT
>TRBV6-1|TRBJ2-5|TRBD2|many
CASSEMGSGGLRRETQYF
TGTGCCAGCAGTGAAATGGGTAGCGGGGGCCTCCGTCGAGAGACCCAGTACTTC
>TRBV5-4|TRBJ2-1|NA|NA
CAGRSTHGEQFF
TGTGCCGGCAGATCAACACATGGTGAGCAGTTCTTC
>TRBV20-1|TRBJ1-2|TRBD1|many
CSAISLDRGRNGYTF
TGCAGTGCTATCTCACTAGACAGGGGGCGGAATGGCTACACCTTC
>TRBV9|TRBJ2-3|TRBD2|many
CASSARSGASTDTQYF
TGTGCCAGCAGCGCCCGGAGCGGGGCCAGCACAGATACGCAGTATTTT
>TRBV18|TRBJ1-6|NA|many
CASSPQGTNSPLHF
TGTGCCAGCTCACCACAGGGCACTAATTCACCCCTCCACTTT
>TRBV10-3|TRBJ2-7|NA|many
CAISEDGSYEQYF
TGTGCCATCAGTGAGGACGGGTCCTACGAGCAGTACTTC
>TRBV6-1|TRBJ2-3|NA|many
CASRGTTDTQYF
TGTGCCAGCAGGGGAACCACAGATACGCAGTATTTT
>TRBV6-1|TRBJ2-5|TRBD2|many
CASSPRLAGTIQETQYF
TGTGCCAGCAGTCCCAGACTAGCGGGGACCATCCAAGAGACCCAGTACTTC
>TRBV20-1|TRBJ1-5|NA|few
CSANRGQSNQPQHF
TGCAGTGCGAACCGCGGACAGAGCAATCAGCCCCAGCATTTT
>TRBV11-2|TRBJ1-5|TRBD1|many
CASSLVKGASNQPQHF
TGTGCCAGCAGCTTAGTGAAGGGGGCGAGCAATCAGCCCCAGCATTTT
>TRBV28|TRBJ1-3|NA|many
CASSLQVTGNTIYF
TGTGCCAGCAGTCTACAGGTTACTGGAAACACCATATATTTT
>TRBV19|TRBJ2-7|TRBD1|NA
CASSIEQGAVYEQYF
TGTGCCAGTAGTATTGAACAGGGGGCGGTCTACGAGCAGTACTTC
>TRBV4-1|TRBJ2-7|NA|NA
CASSQGDGAYEQYF
TGCGCCAGCAGCCAGGGAGACGGAGCCTACGAGCAGTACTTC
>TRBV6-1|TRBJ1-2|NA|many
CASDLYGYTF
TGTGCCAGCGACCTGTATGGCTACACCTTC
>TRBV5-1|TRBJ2-2|TRBD2|many
CASSLERGANTGELFF
TGCGCCAGCAGCTTGGAACGGGGGGCGAACACCGGGGAGCTGTTTTTT
>TRBV12-3/TRBV12-4|TRBJ1-2|TRBD1|few
CASSYSTGTEGYTF
TGTGCCAGCAGTTACAGTACCGGGACAGAAGGCTACACCTTC